This TCR beta chain derives from a study of immune heterogeneity within non-small cell lung tumors. Overall study: Several squamous cell carcinomas, around 9 non-squamous carcinomas and 1 not otherwise specified made up the tumors.

Template material for each sample was around 560 ng of bulk tumor genomic DNA. Biopsies, several per primary tumor and spaced far apart, were collected during surgery. Patients went through curative surgery, and their non-small cell lung cancer was untreated and newly diagnosed. The donors had newly diagnosed non-small cell lung cancer and underwent surgery intended to cure it. Amplification of TCR beta CDR3 was performed by multiplex PCR with 32 V and 13 J primers. Each CDR3 protein gets one entry after TCRdb re-called the multiplex PCR reads with MiXCR. The table records 12,000 to 15,000 distinct CDR3 sequences, approximately 30% of them present only once. As for this clonotype: As yet, its antigen is unknown.

Findings and caveats of the study: Although only moderate, the correlation of local T-cell clonality with local tumor mutational burden was significant (R around 0.37). Recurrence of identical dominant CDR3 beta clonotypes was observed across tumor sites within a patient, alongside site-unique high-frequency clones.

The source material was lung tumor tissue. The sequence was collected from a woman aged 45-65 years with non-small cell lung cancer.

CDR3 in DNA: TGTGCCATCAGCGGGACAGGGGCGCGGGGAGAGACCCAGTACTTC. This codes for CAISGTGARGETQYF. The chain employs TRBV10-3 and TRBJ2-5, with 10 bases lining up with TRBD1. CDR1 and CDR2 from the germline V gene are ENHRY and SYGVKD. The CDR3 sequence is 15 residues long. Trimming at V came to 6 bases and at J to 4 bases, leaving 8 bases not matched to a gene.